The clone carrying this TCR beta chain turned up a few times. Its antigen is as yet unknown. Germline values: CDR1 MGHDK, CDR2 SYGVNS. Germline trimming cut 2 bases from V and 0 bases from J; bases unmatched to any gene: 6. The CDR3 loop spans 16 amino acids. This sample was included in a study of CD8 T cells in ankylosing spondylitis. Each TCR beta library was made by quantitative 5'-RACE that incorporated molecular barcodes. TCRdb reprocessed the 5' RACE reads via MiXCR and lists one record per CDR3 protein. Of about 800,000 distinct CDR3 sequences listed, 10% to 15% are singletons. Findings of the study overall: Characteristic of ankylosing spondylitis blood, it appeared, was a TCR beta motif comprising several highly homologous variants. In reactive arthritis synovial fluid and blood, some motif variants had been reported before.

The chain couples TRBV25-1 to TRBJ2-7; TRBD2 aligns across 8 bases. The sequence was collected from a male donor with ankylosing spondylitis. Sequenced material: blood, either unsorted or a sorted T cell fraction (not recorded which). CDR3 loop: CASSEERSGVSYEQYF. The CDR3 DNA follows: TGTGCCAGCAGTGAAGAACGTAGCGGGGTCTCCTACGAGCAGTACTTC.